Listed below are T cell receptor beta chains from one sample, sequenced in a study of blood T cell repertoires in COVID-19. Here immunoSEQ multiplex PCR was the method, and the copy in TCRdb shows in-frame clones only, minus some. Of around 80,000 clones in the sample, about 70% were seen once. The sample was peripheral blood. The receptors come from a man aged 50-59 years with active or convalescent COVID-19. The CDR3 runs from the conserved cysteine through the conserved F or W. D genes are given only for firm matches. The size of a clone is reported for some rows only, either as once, few or many, or as a class for expanded clones.

D gene | clone size | J gene | V gene | CDR3 protein | CDR3 DNA
NA | NA | TRBJ1-1 | TRBV5-1 | CASSSEAEAFF | TGCGCCAGCAGCTCGGAGGCTGAAGCTTTCTTT
NA | NA | TRBJ1-1 | TRBV3-1/TRBV3-2 | CASSLSQRLQTVNTEAFF | TGTGCCAGCAGCTTATCTCAGCGGTTGCAGACTGTGAACACTGAAGCTTTCTTT
TRBD1 | NA | TRBJ2-3 | TRBV4-3 | CASSLRQGSRDTQYF | TGCGCCAGCAGCCTACGACAGGGTAGCCGAGATACGCAGTATTTT
NA | few | TRBJ1-6 | TRBV5-1 | CASSRTGLNSPLHF | TGCGCCAGCAGCCGTACAGGGCTGAATTCACCCCTCCACTTT
NA | few | TRBJ1-1 | TRBV20-1 | CSASWGGAMNTEAFF | TGCAGTGCTAGTTGGGGTGGGGCAATGAACACTGAAGCTTTCTTT
NA | NA | TRBJ2-3 | TRBV18 | CASSARDISTDTQYF | TGTGCCAGCTCAGCTCGGGACATTAGCACAGATACGCAGTATTTT
NA | NA | TRBJ2-3 | TRBV20-1 | CSASYGDSTDTQYF | TGCAGTGCTAGTTATGGCGACTCCACAGATACGCAGTATTTT
TRBD1 | NA | TRBJ2-7 | TRBV2 | CAADRDSYEQYF | TGTGCCGCCGACCGGGACAGCTACGAGCAGTACTTC
NA | NA | TRBJ2-6 | TRBV10-3 | CAISESGGGEVNVLTF | TGTGCCATCAGTGAGTCTGGTGGGGGCGAGGTGAACGTCCTGACTTTC
TRBD1 | NA | TRBJ1-4 | TRBV5-8 | CASSPGQSPEKLFF | TGTGCCAGCAGCCCGGGACAGTCTCCAGAAAAACTGTTTTTT
NA | NA | TRBJ2-5 | TRBV4-1 | CASSPGHYSGDQETQYF | TGCGCCAGCAGCCCTGGCCACTATAGCGGTGACCAAGAGACCCAGTACTTC
NA | NA | TRBJ1-1 | TRBV9 | CASSVGRSAEAFF | TGTGCCAGCAGCGTTGGGAGGAGCGCTGAAGCTTTCTTT
NA | NA | TRBJ1-1 | TRBV20-1 | CSASRQMTEAFF | TGCAGTGCTAGTAGACAGATGACTGAAGCTTTCTTT
NA | NA | TRBJ2-1 | TRBV10-1 | CASSVAGPGNEQFF | TGCGCCAGCAGTGTCGCGGGGCCAGGGAATGAGCAGTTCTTC
TRBD2 | NA | TRBJ2-1 | TRBV11-2 | CASSLSNSGVLTYNEQFF | TGTGCCAGCAGCTTGTCTAATAGCGGGGTACTAACCTACAATGAGCAGTTCTTC
NA | NA | TRBJ2-3 | TRBV27 | CASSLALSTDTQYF | TGTGCCAGCAGTTTAGCACTTAGCACAGATACGCAGTATTTT
TRBD2 | NA | TRBJ2-1 | TRBV9 | CASSVGQRGLDEQFF | TGTGCCAGCAGCGTAGGCCAGCGGGGGTTGGATGAGCAGTTCTTC
TRBD1 | many | TRBJ1-2 | TRBV27 | CASSPLGDRDGYTF | TGTGCCAGCAGTCCCCTCGGGGACAGAGATGGCTACACCTTC
TRBD1 | NA | TRBJ1-2 | TRBV13 | CASSFDRGWGYTF | TGTGCCAGCAGCTTTGACAGGGGGTGGGGCTACACCTTC
NA | NA | TRBJ1-3 | TRBV6-6 | CASSYGRDSGNTIYF | TGTGCCAGCAGTTACGGACGGGACTCTGGAAACACCATATATTTT
NA | NA | TRBJ2-2 | TRBV30 | CAWSVSRTDYTGELFF | TGTGCCTGGAGTGTATCCCGGACAGACTACACCGGGGAGCTGTTTTTT
NA | few | TRBJ1-2 | TRBV5-4 | CASSSSDGVYGYTF | TGTGCCAGCAGCTCCTCAGACGGGGTCTATGGCTACACCTTC
TRBD2 | NA | TRBJ2-1 | TRBV7-2 | CASSLTTSGDEQFF | TGTGCCAGCAGCCTCACGACTAGCGGGGATGAGCAGTTCTTC
NA | NA | TRBJ2-3 | TRBV30 | CAWSPPAGAADTQYF | TGTGCCTGGAGTCCGCCGGCGGGGGCGGCAGATACGCAGTATTTT
TRBD2 | NA | TRBJ2-1 | TRBV7-6 | CASSTSGGATYEQFF | TGTGCCAGCAGCACAAGCGGGGGGGCCACGTATGAGCAGTTCTTC
TRBD1 | NA | TRBJ1-2 | TRBV3-1/TRBV3-2 | CASSQGDRPGGYTF | TGTGCCAGCAGCCAAGGGGACAGGCCTGGCGGCTACACCTTC
NA | few | TRBJ2-3 | TRBV7-2 | CASSLVPYGSTDTQYF | TGTGCCAGCAGCTTAGTCCCTTACGGGAGCACAGATACGCAGTATTTT
TRBD2 | NA | TRBJ2-7 | TRBV13 | CASSLPSGGAHEQYF | TGTGCCAGCAGCCTACCTAGCGGGGGGGCCCACGAGCAGTACTTC
TRBD2 | few | TRBJ2-2 | TRBV2 | CASSETSAAGGELFF | TGTGCCAGCAGTGAGACTAGCGCCGCCGGCGGGGAGCTGTTTTTT
NA | few | TRBJ1-1 | TRBV5-5 | CASSLGLEGAFF | TGTGCCAGCAGCTTGGGGCTGGAGGGAGCTTTCTTT
TRBD2 | once | TRBJ2-1 | TRBV10-3 | CAIRGLAGEEQFF | TGTGCCATCAGAGGACTAGCGGGGGAAGAGCAGTTCTTC
TRBD1 | NA | TRBJ1-3 | TRBV5-6 | CASSLVETGDGNTIYF | TGTGCCAGCAGCTTAGTGGAGACAGGGGATGGAAACACCATATATTTT
TRBD1 | NA | TRBJ2-1 | TRBV7-3 | CASSLPGQGSVRQFF | TGTGCCAGCAGCCTACCGGGACAGGGGTCAGTCCGGCAGTTCTTC
TRBD1 | NA | TRBJ2-1 | TRBV15 | CATSRDGTGGYNEQFF | TGTGCCACCAGCAGAGATGGGACAGGGGGCTACAATGAGCAGTTCTTC
NA | NA | TRBJ1-2 | TRBV2 | CASSMTENYGYTF | TGTGCCAGCAGTATGACAGAGAACTATGGCTACACCTTC